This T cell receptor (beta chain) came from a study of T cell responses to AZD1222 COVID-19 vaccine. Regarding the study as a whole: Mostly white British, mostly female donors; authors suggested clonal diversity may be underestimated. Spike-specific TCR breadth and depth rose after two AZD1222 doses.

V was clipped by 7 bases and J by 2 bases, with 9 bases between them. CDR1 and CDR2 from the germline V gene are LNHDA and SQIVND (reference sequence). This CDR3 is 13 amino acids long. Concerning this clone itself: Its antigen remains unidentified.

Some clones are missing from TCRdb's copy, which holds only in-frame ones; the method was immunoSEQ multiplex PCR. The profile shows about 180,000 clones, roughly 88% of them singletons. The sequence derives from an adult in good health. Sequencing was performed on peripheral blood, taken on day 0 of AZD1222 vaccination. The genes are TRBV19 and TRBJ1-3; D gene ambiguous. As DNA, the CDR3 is TGTGCCAGTACCACAGATACTGGAAACACCATATATTTT. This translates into CASTTDTGNTIYF.